The present T cell receptor (beta chain) was sequenced within a study of identical twins. The study, taken as a whole, reports: Weaker excess twin sharing was seen among beta out-of-frame sequences. It was out-of-frame TCR alpha sharing in monozygotic twins that models underestimated. Conclusions leaned on cross-sectional statistical analysis and did not track the same donors over time.

Germline CDR1 reads SNHLY; CDR2 reads FYNNEI. With V trimmed by 6 bases and J by 2 bases, 6 bases remained unmatched. The CDR3 has 15 residues. Points on this clonotype: Its antigen remains unknown.

A universal primer site was added by template switching, and unique molecular identifiers were carried by the cDNA. MiXCR, run by TCRdb on the 5' RACE reads, gives a single entry per CDR3 protein. The table includes 700,000 to 950,000 distinct CDR3 sequences, 9% to 15% detected once. These data also formed part of another study, on yellow fever vaccine responses in identical twins.

What was sequenced was PBMCs. The TCR originated in a woman aged 18-35 years in good health. The chain employs TRBV2 and TRBJ2-7; 11 nucleotides agree with TRBD2. This CDR3 reads CASRTGTSGPYEQYV. The CDR3, as DNA: TGTGCCAGCAGAACCGGGACTAGCGGTCCCTACGAGCAGTACGTC.